Sequencing of this TCR beta chain was carried out in a study of T-cell memory formation after mild COVID-19. The CDR3 is 14 residues long. V shed 5 bases and J shed 7 bases, with 17 bases lying between them. Germline CDR1 is SEHNR and CDR2 is FQNEAQ (reference sequence). Points from the study as a whole: From day 15 to 85, contracting clones were balanced between CD4 and CD8, whereas later expanders leaned toward CD4+.

In TCRdb, the 5' RACE reads were re-called with MiXCR into one record per CDR3 protein. This table has some 440,000 distinct CDR3 sequences, roughly 25% appearing once. About this clonotype: What it recognizes is unknown.

The chain links TRBV7-9 to TRBJ1-2, with D perhaps TRBD1 (5 bases). This clonotype was sampled from an adult woman who had mild COVID-19 (a few samples of this study predate the infection). Cell type and time point are not known. The sequenced material came from PBMCs or a T cell subset sorted from them (not recorded which). The chain's CDR3 is CASSLGQGISGYTF. DNA for the CDR3: TGTGCCAGCAGCCTGGGGCAGGGAATTAGTGGCTACACCTTC. The variable domain in full, completed from reference TRBV7-9 and TRBJ1-2, reads DTGVSQNPRHKITKRGQNVTFRCDPISEHNRLYWYRQTLGQGPEFLTYFQNEAQLEKSRLLSDRFSAERPKGSFSTLEIQRTEQGDSAMYLCASSLGQGISGYTFGSGTRLTVV.